This is a list of T cell receptor beta chains from one sample in a study of blood T cell repertoires in COVID-19. The data were produced by immunoSEQ multiplex PCR, yet TCRdb's version contains in-frame clones alone and is incomplete. Among about 70,000 clones, approximately 86% were seen once, and the ten largest hold 15% to 20%. Sequenced material: peripheral blood. The receptors shown here come from a man aged 40-50 years with COVID-19, enrolled during active disease. CDR3s include the opening cysteine and the closing phenylalanine or tryptophan. Fields, in order: V gene, clone size, D gene, J gene, CDR3 protein, CDR3 DNA. A D gene is named only where the DNA matches it firmly. A clone size is listed for some rows: how often the clone was seen (once, few, many), or a class if it is expanded.

v_call: TRBV2; clone_size: -; d_call: TRBD1; j_call: TRBJ2-5; cdr3_aa: CASSRDRGWETQYF; cdr3_nt: TGTGCCAGCAGTCGGGACAGGGGATGGGAGACCCAGTACTTC
v_call: TRBV9; clone_size: -; d_call: -; j_call: TRBJ2-1; cdr3_aa: CASSVGTTRSYNEQFF; cdr3_nt: TGTGCCAGCAGCGTAGGGACAACCCGCTCCTACAATGAGCAGTTCTTC
v_call: TRBV5-1; clone_size: once; d_call: TRBD1; j_call: TRBJ1-2; cdr3_aa: CASSPGQVIRGYTF; cdr3_nt: TGCGCCAGCAGCCCGGGACAGGTCATCAGGGGCTACACCTTC
v_call: TRBV7-2; clone_size: -; d_call: TRBD2; j_call: TRBJ2-5; cdr3_aa: CASSSQTSGGPTRWPQYF; cdr3_nt: TGTGCCAGCAGCTCGCAGACTAGCGGAGGCCCCACGAGGTGGCCCCAGTACTTC
v_call: TRBV6-5; clone_size: few; d_call: -; j_call: TRBJ2-2; cdr3_aa: CASSYIGELFF; cdr3_nt: TGTGCCAGCAGTTATATCGGGGAGCTGTTTTTT
v_call: TRBV27; clone_size: few; d_call: TRBD1; j_call: TRBJ1-2; cdr3_aa: CASSVSGGQGHGYTF; cdr3_nt: TGTGCCAGCAGTGTATCAGGGGGCCAGGGGCATGGCTACACCTTC
v_call: TRBV28; clone_size: -; d_call: -; j_call: TRBJ1-5; cdr3_aa: CASSGQFNQPQHF; cdr3_nt: TGTGCCAGCAGCGGACAGTTCAATCAGCCCCAGCATTTT
v_call: TRBV7-9; clone_size: few; d_call: -; j_call: TRBJ1-5; cdr3_aa: CASSLTEDQPQHF; cdr3_nt: TGTGCCAGCAGCTTAACAGAAGATCAGCCCCAGCATTTT
v_call: TRBV6-4; clone_size: -; d_call: TRBD1; j_call: TRBJ1-2; cdr3_aa: CASSETLNRGLKGYTF; cdr3_nt: TGTGCCAGCAGCGAGACCTTGAACAGGGGGCTCAAAGGCTACACCTTC
v_call: TRBV7-9; clone_size: -; d_call: TRBD1; j_call: TRBJ2-7; cdr3_aa: CASSSGQRYEQYF; cdr3_nt: TGTGCCAGCAGCTCGGGACAGAGGTACGAGCAGTACTTC
v_call: TRBV28; clone_size: -; d_call: -; j_call: TRBJ1-3; cdr3_aa: CASSFYRGTGNTIYF; cdr3_nt: TGTGCCAGCAGTTTCTATAGAGGGACTGGAAACACCATATATTTT